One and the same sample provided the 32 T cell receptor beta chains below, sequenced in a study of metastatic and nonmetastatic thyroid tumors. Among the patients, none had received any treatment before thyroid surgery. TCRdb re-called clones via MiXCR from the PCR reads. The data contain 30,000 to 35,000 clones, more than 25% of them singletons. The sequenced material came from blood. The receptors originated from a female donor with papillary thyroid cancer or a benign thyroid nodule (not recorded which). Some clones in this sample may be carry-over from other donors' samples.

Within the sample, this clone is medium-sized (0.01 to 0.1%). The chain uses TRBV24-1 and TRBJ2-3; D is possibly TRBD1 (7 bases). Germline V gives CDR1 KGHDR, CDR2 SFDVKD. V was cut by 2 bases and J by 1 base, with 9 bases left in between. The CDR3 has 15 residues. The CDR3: CATSDSRGGTDTQYF. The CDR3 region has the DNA TGTGCCACCAGTGATTCCAGGGGGGGCACAGATACGCAGTATTTT.

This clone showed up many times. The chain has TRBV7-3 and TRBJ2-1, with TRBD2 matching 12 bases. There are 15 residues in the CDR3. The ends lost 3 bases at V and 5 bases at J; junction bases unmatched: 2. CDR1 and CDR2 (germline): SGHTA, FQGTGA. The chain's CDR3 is CASSLRLAGDNEQFF. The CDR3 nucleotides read TGTGCCAGCAGCTTGCGACTAGCGGGAGACAATGAGCAGTTCTTC. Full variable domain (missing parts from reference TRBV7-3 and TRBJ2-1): GAGVSQTPSNKVTEKGKYVELRCDPISGHTALYWYRQSLGQGPEFLIYFQGTGAADDSGLPNDRFFAVRPEGSVSTLKIQRTERGDSAVYLCASSLRLAGDNEQFFGPGTRLTVL.

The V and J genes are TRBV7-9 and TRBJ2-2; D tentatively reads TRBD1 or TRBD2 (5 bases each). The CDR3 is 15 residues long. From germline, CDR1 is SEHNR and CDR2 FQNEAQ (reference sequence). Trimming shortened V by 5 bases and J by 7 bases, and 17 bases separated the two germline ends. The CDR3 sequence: CASSRGSTWDGELFF. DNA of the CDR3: TGTGCCAGCAGCCGGGGCTCCACATGGGACGGGGAGCTGTTTTTT.

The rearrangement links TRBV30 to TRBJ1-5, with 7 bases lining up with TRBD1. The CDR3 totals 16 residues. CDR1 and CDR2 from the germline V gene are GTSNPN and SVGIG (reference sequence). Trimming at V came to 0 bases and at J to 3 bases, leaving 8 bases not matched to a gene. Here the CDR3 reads CAWSVPDDRVNQPQHF. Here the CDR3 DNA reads TGTGCCTGGAGTGTTCCTGATGACAGGGTCAATCAGCCCCAGCATTTT.

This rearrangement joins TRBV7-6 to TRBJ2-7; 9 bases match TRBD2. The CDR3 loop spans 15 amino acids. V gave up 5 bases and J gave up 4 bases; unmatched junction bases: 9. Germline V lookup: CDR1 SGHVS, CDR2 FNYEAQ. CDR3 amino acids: CASSPVVAGEYEQYF. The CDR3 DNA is TGTGCCAGCAGCCCGGTGGTAGCGGGAGAGTACGAGCAGTACTTC. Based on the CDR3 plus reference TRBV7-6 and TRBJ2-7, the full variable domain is GAGVSQSPRYKVTKRGQDVALRCDPISGHVSLYWYRQALGQGPEFLTYFNYEAQQDKSGLPNDRFSAERPEGSISTLTIQRTEQRDSAMYRCASSPVVAGEYEQYFGPGTRLTVT.

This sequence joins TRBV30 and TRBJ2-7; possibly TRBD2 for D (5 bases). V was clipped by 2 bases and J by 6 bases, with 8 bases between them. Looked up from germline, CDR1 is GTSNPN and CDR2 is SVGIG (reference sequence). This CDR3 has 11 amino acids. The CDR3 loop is CAWSREGEQYF. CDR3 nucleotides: TGTGCCTGGAGTCGAGAGGGCGAGCAGTACTTC. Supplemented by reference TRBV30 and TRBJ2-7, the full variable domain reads SQTIHQWPATLVQPVGSPLSLECTVEGTSNPNLYWYRQAAGRGLQLLFYSVGIGQISSEVPQNLSASRPQDRQFILSSKKLLLSDSGFYLCAWSREGEQYFGPGTRLTVT.

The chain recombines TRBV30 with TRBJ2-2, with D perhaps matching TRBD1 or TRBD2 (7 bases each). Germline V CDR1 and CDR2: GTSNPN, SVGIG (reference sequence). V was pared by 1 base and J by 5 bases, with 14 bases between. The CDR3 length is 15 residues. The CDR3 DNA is TGTGCCTGGAGTGCCCAGGGGGGGGGAACCGGGGAGCTGTTTTTT. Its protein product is CAWSAQGGGTGELFF.

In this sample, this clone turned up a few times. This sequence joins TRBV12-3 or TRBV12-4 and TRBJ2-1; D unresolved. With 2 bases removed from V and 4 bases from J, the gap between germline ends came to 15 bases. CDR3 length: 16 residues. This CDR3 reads CASSLFFVRRYNEQFF. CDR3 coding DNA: TGTGCCAGCAGTTTATTCTTTGTTCGCAGGTACAATGAGCAGTTCTTC.

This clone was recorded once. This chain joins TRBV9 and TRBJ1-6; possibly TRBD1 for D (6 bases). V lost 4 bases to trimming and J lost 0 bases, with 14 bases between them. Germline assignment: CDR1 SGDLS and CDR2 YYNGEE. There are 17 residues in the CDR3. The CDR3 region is CASSSRQESSYNSPLHF. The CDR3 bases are TGTGCCAGCAGCTCCAGACAGGAGAGCTCCTATAATTCACCCCTCCACTTT. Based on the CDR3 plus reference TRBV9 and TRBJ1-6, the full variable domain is DSGVTQTPKHLITATGQRVTLRCSPRSGDLSVYWYQQSLDQGLQFLIQYYNGEERAKGNILERFSAQQFPDLHSELNLSSLELGDSALYFCASSSRQESSYNSPLHFGNGTRLTVT.

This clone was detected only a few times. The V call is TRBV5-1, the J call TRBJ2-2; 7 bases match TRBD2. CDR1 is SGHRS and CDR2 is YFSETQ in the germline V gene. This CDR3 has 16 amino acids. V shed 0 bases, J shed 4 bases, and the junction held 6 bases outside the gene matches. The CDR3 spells CASSLGLAGFTGELFF. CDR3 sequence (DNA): TGCGCCAGCAGCTTGGGTTTAGCGGGTTTCACCGGGGAGCTGTTTTTT.

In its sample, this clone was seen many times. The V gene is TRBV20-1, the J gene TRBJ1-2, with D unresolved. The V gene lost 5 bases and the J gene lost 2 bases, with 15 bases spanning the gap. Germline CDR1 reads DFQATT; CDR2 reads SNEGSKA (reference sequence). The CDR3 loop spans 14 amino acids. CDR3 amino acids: CSAYLDTTNYGYTF. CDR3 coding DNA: TGCAGTGCTTATTTAGACACCACAAACTATGGCTACACCTTC.

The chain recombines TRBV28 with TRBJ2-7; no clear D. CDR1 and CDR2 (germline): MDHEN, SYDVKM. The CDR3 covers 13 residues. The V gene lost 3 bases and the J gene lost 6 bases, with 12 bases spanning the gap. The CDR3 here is CASSFQFQGEQYF. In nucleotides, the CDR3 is TGTGCCAGCAGTTTTCAGTTTCAAGGCGAGCAGTACTTC.

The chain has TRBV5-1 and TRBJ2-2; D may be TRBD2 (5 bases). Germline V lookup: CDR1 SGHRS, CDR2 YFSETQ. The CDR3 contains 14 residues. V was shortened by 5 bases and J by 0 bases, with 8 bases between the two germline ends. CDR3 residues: CASRETTNTGELFF. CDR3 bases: TGCGCCAGCAGGGAGACTACGAACACCGGGGAGCTGTTTTTT.

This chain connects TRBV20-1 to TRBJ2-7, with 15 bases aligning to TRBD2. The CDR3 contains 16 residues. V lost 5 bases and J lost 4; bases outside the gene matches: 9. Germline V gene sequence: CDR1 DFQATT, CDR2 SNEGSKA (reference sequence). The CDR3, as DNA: TGCAGTGCTGCCGTGACAGGGACTAGCGGGAGGTACGAGCAGTACTTC. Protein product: CSAAVTGTSGRYEQYF.

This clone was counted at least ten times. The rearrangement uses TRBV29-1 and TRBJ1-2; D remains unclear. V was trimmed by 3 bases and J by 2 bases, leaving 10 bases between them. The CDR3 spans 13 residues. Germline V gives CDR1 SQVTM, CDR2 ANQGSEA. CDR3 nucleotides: TGCAGCGTTGAGACCCGGAGGAACTATGGCTACACCTTC. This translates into CSVETRRNYGYTF.

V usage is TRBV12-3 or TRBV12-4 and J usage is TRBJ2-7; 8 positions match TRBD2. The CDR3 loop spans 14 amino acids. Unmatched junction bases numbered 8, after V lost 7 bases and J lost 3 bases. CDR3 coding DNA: TGTGCCAGCAACGCGGGTACTAGCGGCTACGAGCAGTACTTC. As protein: CASNAGTSGYEQYF.

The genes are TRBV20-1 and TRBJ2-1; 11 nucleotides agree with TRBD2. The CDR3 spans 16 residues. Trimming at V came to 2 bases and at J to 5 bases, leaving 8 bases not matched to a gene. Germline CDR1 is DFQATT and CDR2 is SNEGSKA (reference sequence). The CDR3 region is CSARLPLGLADNEQFF. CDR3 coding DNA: TGCAGTGCTAGACTGCCCCTGGGACTAGCGGACAATGAGCAGTTCTTC.

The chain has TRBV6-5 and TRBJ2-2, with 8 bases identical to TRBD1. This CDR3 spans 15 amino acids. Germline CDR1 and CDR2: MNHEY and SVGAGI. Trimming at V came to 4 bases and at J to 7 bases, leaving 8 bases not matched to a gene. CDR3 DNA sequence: TGTGCCAGCAGTTCCCGACAGGGGCTTATCGGGGAGCTGTTTTTT. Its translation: CASSSRQGLIGELFF.

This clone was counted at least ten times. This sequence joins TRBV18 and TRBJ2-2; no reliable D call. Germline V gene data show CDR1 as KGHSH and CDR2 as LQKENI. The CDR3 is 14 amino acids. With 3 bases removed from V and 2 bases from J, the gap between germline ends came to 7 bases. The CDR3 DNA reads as TGTGCCAGCTCACCCCCCACCAACACCGGGGAGCTGTTTTTT. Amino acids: CASSPPTNTGELFF. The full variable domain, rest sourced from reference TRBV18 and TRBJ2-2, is NAGVMQNPRHLVRRRGQEARLRCSPMKGHSHVYWYRQLPEEGLKFMVYLQKENIIDESGMPKERFSAEFPKEGPSILRIQQVVRGDSAAYFCASSPPTNTGELFFGEGSRLTVL.

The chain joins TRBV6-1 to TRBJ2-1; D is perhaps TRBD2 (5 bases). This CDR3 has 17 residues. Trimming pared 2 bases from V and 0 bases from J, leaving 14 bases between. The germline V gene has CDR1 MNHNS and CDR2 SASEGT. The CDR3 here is CASSEHPSGSSYNEQFF. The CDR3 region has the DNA TGTGCCAGCAGTGAACATCCGTCGGGGAGCTCCTACAATGAGCAGTTCTTC.

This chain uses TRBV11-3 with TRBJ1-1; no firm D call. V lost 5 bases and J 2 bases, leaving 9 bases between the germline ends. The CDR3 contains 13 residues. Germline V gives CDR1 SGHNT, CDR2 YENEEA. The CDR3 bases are TGTGCCAGCAGCCTGTCCCCAAACACTGAAGCTTTCTTT. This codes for CASSLSPNTEAFF. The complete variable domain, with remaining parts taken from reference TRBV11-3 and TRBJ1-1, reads EAGVVQSPRYKIIEKKQPVAFWCNPISGHNTLYWYLQNLGQGPELLIRYENEEAVDDSQLPKDRFSAERLKGVDSTLKIQPAELGDSAVYLCASSLSPNTEAFFGQGTRLTVV.

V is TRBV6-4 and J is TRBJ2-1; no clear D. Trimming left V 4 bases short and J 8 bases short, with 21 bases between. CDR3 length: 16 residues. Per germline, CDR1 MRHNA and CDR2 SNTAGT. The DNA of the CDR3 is TGTGCCAGCAGTGTTGACTCCTCAACCCCTTCCCATGAGCAGTTCTTC. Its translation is CASSVDSSTPSHEQFF.

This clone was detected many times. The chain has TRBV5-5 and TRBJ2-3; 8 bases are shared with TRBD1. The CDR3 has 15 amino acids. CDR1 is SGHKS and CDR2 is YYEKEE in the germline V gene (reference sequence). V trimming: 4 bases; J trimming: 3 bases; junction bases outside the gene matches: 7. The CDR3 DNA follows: TGTGCCAGCAGCGGAAACGGACAGGGTACAGATACGCAGTATTTT. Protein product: CASSGNGQGTDTQYF.

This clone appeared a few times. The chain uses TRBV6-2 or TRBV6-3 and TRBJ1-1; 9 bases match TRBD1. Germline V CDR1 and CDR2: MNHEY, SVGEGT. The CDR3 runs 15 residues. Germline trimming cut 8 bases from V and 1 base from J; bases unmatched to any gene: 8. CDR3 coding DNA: TGTGCCAGCTGGGGGACAGGGTTGTGGAACACTGAAGCTTTCTTT. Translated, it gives CASWGTGLWNTEAFF.

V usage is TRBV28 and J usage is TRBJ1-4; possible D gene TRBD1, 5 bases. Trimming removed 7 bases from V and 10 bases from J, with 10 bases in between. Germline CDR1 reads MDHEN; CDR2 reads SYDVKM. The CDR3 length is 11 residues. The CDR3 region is CASTPGGKLFF. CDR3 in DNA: TGTGCCAGCACCCCGGGGGGAAAACTGTTTTTT.

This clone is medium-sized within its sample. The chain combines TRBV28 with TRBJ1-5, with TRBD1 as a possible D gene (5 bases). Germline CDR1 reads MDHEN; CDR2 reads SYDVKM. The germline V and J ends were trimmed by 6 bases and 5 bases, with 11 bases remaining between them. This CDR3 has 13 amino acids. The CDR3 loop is CASRPDRYQPQHF. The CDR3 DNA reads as TGTGCCAGCAGACCTGACAGATATCAGCCCCAGCATTTT.

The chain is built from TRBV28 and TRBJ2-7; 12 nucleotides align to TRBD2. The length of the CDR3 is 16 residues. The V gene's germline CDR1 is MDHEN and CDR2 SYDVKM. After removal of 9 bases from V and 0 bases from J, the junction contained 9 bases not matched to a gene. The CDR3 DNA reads TGTGCCAGTAAAGGGACTAGCGGGCCGAGCTCCTACGAGCAGTACTTC. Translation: CASKGTSGPSSYEQYF. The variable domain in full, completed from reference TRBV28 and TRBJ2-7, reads DVKVTQSSRYLVKRTGEKVFLECVQDMDHENMFWYRQDPGLGLRLIYFSYDVKMKEKGDIPEGYSVSREKKERFSLILESASTNQTSMYLCASKGTSGPSSYEQYFGPGTRLTVT.

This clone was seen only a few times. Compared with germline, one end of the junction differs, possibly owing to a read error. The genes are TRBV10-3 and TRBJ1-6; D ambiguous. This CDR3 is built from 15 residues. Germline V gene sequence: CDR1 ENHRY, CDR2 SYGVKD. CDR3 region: CAISESTWGNSPLHF. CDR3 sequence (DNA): TGCGCCATCAGTGAGTCCACATGGGGTAATTCACCCCTCCACTTT.

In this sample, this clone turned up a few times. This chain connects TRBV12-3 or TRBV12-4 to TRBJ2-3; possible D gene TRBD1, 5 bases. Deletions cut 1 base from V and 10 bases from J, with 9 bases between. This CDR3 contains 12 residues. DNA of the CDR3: TGTGCCAGCAGTTTAGAGGCAGGGTCGCAGTATTTT. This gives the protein CASSLEAGSQYF.

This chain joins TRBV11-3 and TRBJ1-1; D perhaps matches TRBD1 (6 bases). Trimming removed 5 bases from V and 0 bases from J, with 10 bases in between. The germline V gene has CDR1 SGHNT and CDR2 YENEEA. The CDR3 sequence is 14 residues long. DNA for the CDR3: TGTGCCAGCAGCCCGACAGGCTTGAACACTGAAGCTTTCTTT. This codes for CASSPTGLNTEAFF.

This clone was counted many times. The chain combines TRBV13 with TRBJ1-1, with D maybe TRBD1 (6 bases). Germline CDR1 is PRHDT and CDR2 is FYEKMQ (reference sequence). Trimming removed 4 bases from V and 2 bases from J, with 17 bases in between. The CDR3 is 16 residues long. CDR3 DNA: TGTGCCAGCAGCTCCCTTCGGACAGATCGAAACACTGAAGCTTTCTTT. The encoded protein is CASSSLRTDRNTEAFF.

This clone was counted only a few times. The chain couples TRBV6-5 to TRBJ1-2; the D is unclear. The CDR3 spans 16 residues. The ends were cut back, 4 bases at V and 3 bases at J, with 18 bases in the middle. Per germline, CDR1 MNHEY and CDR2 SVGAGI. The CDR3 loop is CASSSVLATDYYGYTF. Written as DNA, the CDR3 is TGTGCCAGCAGTTCTGTACTCGCAACAGATTACTATGGCTACACCTTC.